This T cell receptor beta chain emerged from a study of cytomegalovirus exposure and HLA in healthy donors. As concerns this clone: Its antigen is unidentified. At one end the junction does not follow the germline gene, possibly because of a read error.

Per the germline V gene, CDR1 is SSHAT and CDR2 is FNYEAQ (reference sequence). The CDR3 length is 15 residues. PCR used 60 Vbeta primers and 13 Jbeta primers. Using immunoSEQ multiplex PCR, the repertoire was profiled, and TCRdb retains in-frame clones only, with some absent. The sample shows 200,000 or so clones, almost 85% of them seen only once. Although they were nominally healthy when sampled, donors likely had unrecorded immune exposures. Study-wide results and limits: In a later analysis, most CMV-associated TCR beta chains appeared HLA-restricted. Across donors, sequencing depth was assumed by presence/absence analyses to be roughly uniform.

Source material: PBMCs. The clonotype was recovered from a boy aged 5-17 years in good health and CMV-seronegative. This chain links TRBV7-7 with TRBJ2-1; 7 bases align to TRBD1. The CDR3 DNA sequence: TGTGCTAGCAGCCCTGACAGGGTCCGGCGGAATGAGCAGTTCTTC. Translating it yields CASSPDRVRRNEQFF.